The 27 T cell receptor beta chains reported below all come from one sample, sequenced in a study of early T cells in non-severe SARS-CoV-2 infection. From the 5' RACE reads, TCRdb called clonotypes with MiXCR, one entry per CDR3 protein. The sample lists 60,000 or so distinct CDR3 sequences, roughly an eighth seen once, with over 1.1% in the top ten. Sequencing was performed on whole blood, taken at baseline. These receptors were taken from an adult who was a healthcare worker with PCR-confirmed SARS-CoV-2 infection or an uninfected control (not recorded which).

This sequence joins TRBV4-3 and TRBJ2-7, with a tentative D call TRBD1 (5 bases). Trimming took off 0 bases at V and 2 bases at J, with 11 bases between the two ends. Germline CDR1 and CDR2: LGHNA and YSLEER. This CDR3 has 15 amino acids. The CDR3 spells CASSQEYSTAYEQYF. CDR3 nucleotides: TGCGCCAGCAGCCAAGAGTACTCGACAGCCTACGAGCAGTACTTC.

This clonotype was picked up a small number of times. The chain is built from TRBV12-3 or TRBV12-4 and TRBJ2-1; D remains ambiguous. The CDR3 spans 10 residues. Between the trimmed V and J ends, which lost 3 bases and 8 bases, there was a span of 2 bases. CDR3: CASSLDEQFF. CDR3 nucleotide sequence: TGTGCCAGCAGTTTGGATGAGCAGTTCTTC.

This clonotype was seen ten or more times. J is TRBJ1-2 and V is TRBV19; D remains unclear. V lost 3 bases and J 7 bases, leaving 12 bases between the germline ends. The CDR3 runs to 13 residues. CDR1 and CDR2 (germline): LNHDA, SQIVND (reference sequence). This CDR3 is CASSMSMPGGYTF. DNA for the CDR3: TGTGCCAGTAGTATGTCCATGCCGGGTGGCTACACCTTC.

This clonotype has just a few counts. The J gene is TRBJ2-7, the V gene TRBV19, with 15 bases identical to TRBD2. Trimming removed 5 bases from V and 7 bases from J; junction bases left unmatched: 3. Germline CDR1 is LNHDA and CDR2 is SQIVND (reference sequence). The CDR3 totals 14 residues. CDR3 sequence (DNA): TGTGCCAGTAGTTGGGGACTAGCGGGAGGTGAGCAGTACTTC. Translated: CASSWGLAGGEQYF.

V is TRBV5-5 and J is TRBJ1-2; 7 positions match TRBD1. Germline CDR1 reads SGHKS; CDR2 reads YYEKEE (reference sequence). The CDR3 is 14 residues long. Trimming removed 0 bases from V and 2 bases from J; junction bases left unmatched: 1. In DNA form, the CDR3 reads TGTGCCAGCAGCTTGGAGGGACAGAACTATGGCTACACCTTC. Amino acids: CASSLEGQNYGYTF.

The V and J genes are TRBV6-6 and TRBJ2-7, with 7 bases matching TRBD1. CDR1 MNHNY and CDR2 SVGAGI come from the germline V gene (reference sequence). Trimming at V came to 2 bases and at J to 2 bases, leaving 9 bases not matched to a gene. The CDR3 has 16 amino acids. In DNA, the CDR3 is TGTGCCAGCAGTTACCTTGGGACAGTTATGCCCTACGAGCAGTACTTC. Translating it yields CASSYLGTVMPYEQYF.

The chain uses TRBV18 and TRBJ2-5; possible D gene TRBD1, 6 bases. Trimming stripped 7 bases from V and 0 bases from J, with 9 bases between. CDR3 length: 13 amino acids. CDR1 and CDR2 (germline): KGHSH, LQKENI. The CDR3 DNA reads as TGTGCCAGCTTTAGGACAGACCAAGAGACCCAGTACTTC. Its translation is CASFRTDQETQYF.

This chain uses TRBV12-3 or TRBV12-4 with TRBJ1-3, with D unclear. Trimming took off 7 bases at V and 0 bases at J, with 19 bases between the two ends. The CDR3 has 17 residues. CDR3 nucleotide sequence: TGTGCCAGCACCCCTGATCCCGAAACGGGCTCTGGAAACACCATATATTTT. It yields the protein CASTPDPETGSGNTIYF.

This clonotype has a handful of counts. V and J are TRBV7-8 and TRBJ2-1; D gene uncertain. Trimming shortened V by 1 base and J by 8 bases, and 12 bases separated the two germline ends. Germline V lookup: CDR1 SGHVS, CDR2 FQNEAQ. This CDR3 is built from 14 residues. The CDR3 spells CASSLEAIQYEQFF. Written as DNA, the CDR3 is TGTGCCAGCAGCTTAGAGGCGATCCAATATGAGCAGTTCTTC.

A few counts support this clonotype. The chain employs TRBV27 and TRBJ2-5, with D perhaps TRBD2 (5 bases). The length of the CDR3 is 13 residues. Trimming cost V 5 bases and J 5 bases, with 12 bases left between them. CDR1 is MNHEY and CDR2 is SMNVEV in the germline V gene (reference sequence). The CDR3 loop is CASSTMRRETQYF. CDR3 bases: TGTGCCAGCAGTACGATGCGGAGGGAGACCCAGTACTTC.

Ten or more counts support this clonotype. The rearrangement joins TRBV15 to TRBJ2-3; 7 bases agree with TRBD1. This CDR3 spans 15 amino acids. V lost 3 bases to trimming and J lost 5 bases; unmatched junction nucleotides: 8. Per the germline V gene, CDR1 is LNHNV and CDR2 is YYDKDF (reference sequence). The chain's CDR3 is CATSSGRGQRDTQYF. CDR3 in DNA: TGTGCCACCAGCAGTGGTAGGGGGCAACGAGATACGCAGTATTTT.

The rearrangement joins TRBV25-1 to TRBJ2-7, with D perhaps TRBD2 (6 bases). The CDR3 spans 14 residues. The V end was cut by 1 base, the J end by 3 bases, with 10 bases between. Germline V gene sequence: CDR1 MGHDK, CDR2 SYGVNS. This chain's CDR3 is CASSEWDLNYEQYF. CDR3 nucleotide sequence: TGTGCCAGCAGTGAATGGGACTTAAACTACGAGCAGTACTTC.

V and J are TRBV12-3 or TRBV12-4 and TRBJ1-6; 10 nucleotides match TRBD1. The CDR3 sequence is 16 residues long. V shed 6 bases and J 7 bases; nucleotides not matched to a gene: 9. The CDR3 sequence: CASSHDRGPANSPLHF. The CDR3 DNA reads TGTGCCAGCAGCCACGACAGGGGGCCGGCGAATTCACCCCTCCACTTT.

The chain recombines TRBV11-3 with TRBJ2-1; 7 bases are a match to TRBD1. CDR3 length: 15 residues. CDR1 SGHNT and CDR2 YENEEA come from the germline V gene. Trimming removed 6 bases from V and 1 base from J; junction bases left unmatched: 6. The chain's CDR3 is CASSPTGKSYNEQFF. CDR3 bases: TGTGCCAGCAGTCCGACAGGGAAGTCCTACAATGAGCAGTTCTTC.

This rearrangement joins TRBV7-9 to TRBJ2-1; D tentatively fits TRBD1 or TRBD2 (5 bases each). V lost 5 bases and J lost 10, with 21 bases in between. CDR3 length: 15 amino acids. CDR1 is SEHNR and CDR2 is FQNEAQ in the germline V gene (reference sequence). CDR3 sequence: CASSLDGTGVKEQFF. The DNA of the CDR3 is TGTGCCAGCAGCCTGGACGGGACCGGGGTTAAGGAGCAGTTCTTC.

The chain carries TRBV7-2 and TRBJ1-4, with D unresolved. Between the trimmed V and J ends, which lost 3 bases and 0 bases, there was a span of 8 bases. This CDR3 has 15 residues. CDR1 and CDR2 (germline): SGHTA, FQGNSA. CDR3 coding DNA: TGTGCCAGCAGCTTTTTGGGGTCAACTAATGAAAAACTGTTTTTT. Its protein is CASSFLGSTNEKLFF.

The V and J genes are TRBV27 and TRBJ1-3; D unclear. The CDR3 spans 12 residues. From germline, CDR1 is MNHEY and CDR2 SMNVEV (reference sequence). Trimming left V 6 bases short and J 3 bases short, with 6 bases between. In DNA form, the CDR3 reads TGTGCCAGCAGGGGGATTGGAAACACCATATATTTT. Protein: CASRGIGNTIYF.

This clonotype was seen a few times. V and J are TRBV10-3 and TRBJ2-2; D unresolved. The germline V gene has CDR1 ENHRY and CDR2 SYGVKD. This CDR3 spans 11 amino acids. V was trimmed by 4 bases and J by 6 bases, leaving 3 bases between them. The CDR3 is CAISGSGELFF. The CDR3 nucleotides read TGTGCCATCAGTGGGTCCGGGGAGCTGTTTTTT.

This clonotype was detected many times. CDR3 in amino acids: CAWSVRLSYGYTF. The CDR3 DNA follows: TGTGCCTGGAGTGTACGTCTTTCCTATGGCTACACCTTC. This chain uses TRBV30 with TRBJ1-2; D is ambiguous. Trimming took 0 bases from V and 4 from J, leaving 9 bases between them. Germline V lookup: CDR1 GTSNPN, CDR2 SVGIG (reference sequence). CDR3 length: 13 amino acids. Full variable domain (rest looked up from reference TRBV30 and TRBJ1-2): SQTIHQWPATLVQPVGSPLSLECTVEGTSNPNLYWYRQAAGRGLQLLFYSVGIGQISSEVPQNLSASRPQDRQFILSSKKLLLSDSGFYLCAWSVRLSYGYTFGSGTRLTVV.

V and J are TRBV6-5 and TRBJ2-3, with D tentatively TRBD2 (6 bases). V was pared by 8 bases and J by 0 bases, with 12 bases between. From germline, CDR1 is MNHEY and CDR2 SVGAGI. There are 14 residues in the CDR3. Here the CDR3 DNA reads TGTGCCAGCGGGCTAGCGCAGAGCACAGATACGCAGTATTTT. Protein product: CASGLAQSTDTQYF.

This clonotype was recorded at least ten times. This chain links TRBV25-1 with TRBJ1-5; a weak D match, TRBD1 (6 bases). The V end was cut by 3 bases, the J end by 3 bases, with 12 bases between. This CDR3 is built from 15 residues. Looked up from germline, CDR1 is MGHDK and CDR2 is SYGVNS. CDR3 sequence reads: CASSEPGEYNQPQHF. The CDR3 DNA is TGTGCCAGCAGTGAGCCAGGGGAATACAATCAGCCCCAGCATTTT.

The sample holds a few counts of this clonotype. This chain joins TRBV4-3 and TRBJ2-3, with unresolved D. The CDR3 has 13 residues. With 11 bases removed from V and 2 bases from J, the gap between germline ends came to 14 bases. Germline-derived CDR1 and CDR2 are LGHNA and YSLEER. As DNA, the CDR3 is TGCGCCGTAGGAGAGGACCTCACAGATACGCAGTATTTT. Translating it yields CAVGEDLTDTQYF.

The CDR3 reads CASSQGDVEQFF. In DNA form, the CDR3 reads TGCGCCAGCAGCCAAGGGGACGTCGAGCAGTTCTTC. The chain recombines TRBV4-3 with TRBJ2-1; the D gene could be TRBD1 or TRBD2 (5 bases each). Germline loops: CDR1 LGHNA, CDR2 YSLEER. The CDR3 extends over 12 amino acids. V was trimmed by 1 base and J by 10 bases, leaving 8 bases between them.

The chain uses TRBV25-1 and TRBJ1-2; D is possibly TRBD1 (5 bases). Trimming removed 4 bases from V and 10 bases from J, with 13 bases in between. CDR1 is MGHDK and CDR2 is SYGVNS in the germline V gene. This CDR3 is built from 12 residues. CDR3 nucleotides: TGTGCCAGCAGTGCCCCGGGACTCTACTACACCTTC. It codes for CASSAPGLYYTF.

Comments on this clonotype: The junction differs from germline at one of its ends, possibly a read error. This rearrangement joins TRBV7-2 to TRBJ2-2, with D possibly matching TRBD2 (6 bases). The CDR3 has 15 residues. The germline V gene encodes CDR1 SGHTA and CDR2 FQGNSA. The CDR3 nucleotides are TGTGCCAGCAGCTTAGCGGGGAGGAACACCGGGGAGCTTTTTTTT. Its protein product is CASSLAGRNTGELFF.

This clonotype turned up a few times. The CDR3 region is CASSSGENTGELFF. The CDR3 nucleotides read TGTGCCAGCAGCTCCGGGGAGAACACCGGGGAGCTGTTTTTT. The chain uses TRBV28 and TRBJ2-2, with D possibly matching TRBD2 (5 bases). The V gene lost 6 bases and the J gene lost 1 base, with 9 bases spanning the gap. This CDR3 has 14 amino acids. Germline assignment: CDR1 MDHEN and CDR2 SYDVKM.

This clonotype was seen at least ten times. The chain combines TRBV10-3 with TRBJ1-1; D is unresolved. The V end was cut by 6 bases, the J end by 4 bases, with 18 bases between. Germline V lookup: CDR1 ENHRY, CDR2 SYGVKD. CDR3 length equals 15 residues. The CDR3 bases are TGTGCCATCAGAGAACCCCTGGGGAGGCGCACTGAAGCTTTCTTT. The encoded protein is CAIREPLGRRTEAFF.